These T cell receptor beta chains were read from a single sample in a study of T cells in Graves' hyperthyroidism and ophthalmopathy. MiXCR was run by TCRdb on the multiplex PCR reads, yielding one entry per CDR3 protein. The sample has some 580,000 distinct CDR3 sequences, around 16% seen once. The sample consisted of blood. The source is a woman aged 35 to 49 with Graves' ophthalmopathy. Each CDR3 is given with its conserved first and last residue. A D gene is named only where the DNA matches it firmly. Clone size, where shown, is once, few, many, or a class for clones that have expanded.

d_gene: TRBD1; j_gene: TRBJ2-2; abundance: few; v_gene: TRBV11-3; len: 15; CDR3nt: TGTGCCAGCAGCTCGAGGGACAGTTACACCGGGGAGCTGTTTTTT; CDR3aa: CASSSRDSYTGELFF
d_gene: TRBD1; j_gene: TRBJ1-2; abundance: few; v_gene: TRBV7-9; len: 15; CDR3nt: TGTGCCAGCAGCTTTTGGGGGACAGAGCTTTATGGCTACACCTTC; CDR3aa: CASSFWGTELYGYTF
d_gene: NA; j_gene: TRBJ1-6; abundance: many; v_gene: TRBV3-1; len: 12; CDR3nt: TGTGCCAGCAGCCAAGAAGACTCACCCCTCCACTTT; CDR3aa: CASSQEDSPLHF
d_gene: NA; j_gene: TRBJ2-1; abundance: many; v_gene: TRBV2; len: 15; CDR3nt: TGTGCCAGCGGCCGTGGGACCCAAACATGGAATGAGCAGTTCTTC; CDR3aa: CASGRGTQTWNEQFF
d_gene: TRBD1; j_gene: TRBJ2-2; abundance: NA; v_gene: TRBV6-1; len: 14; CDR3nt: TGTGCCAGCAGTGTAGGGACAGATGCCGGGGAGCTGTTTTTT; CDR3aa: CASSVGTDAGELFF
d_gene: TRBD2; j_gene: TRBJ2-7; abundance: many; v_gene: TRBV6-2/TRBV6-3; len: 15; CDR3nt: TGTGCCAGCAGTCCCGGACTTAGCGGGACTTACGAGCAGTACTTC; CDR3aa: CASSPGLSGTYEQYF
d_gene: TRBD1; j_gene: TRBJ1-2; abundance: few; v_gene: TRBV12-3/TRBV12-4; len: 14; CDR3nt: TGTGCCAGCAGGGGAGGGACAGGGAACTATGGCTACACCTTC; CDR3aa: CASRGGTGNYGYTF
d_gene: NA; j_gene: TRBJ1-1; abundance: many; v_gene: TRBV20-1; len: 14; CDR3nt: TGCAGTGCTTCGCATCCGGAGGGGTACACTGAAGCTTTCTTT; CDR3aa: CSASHPEGYTEAFF
d_gene: NA; j_gene: TRBJ2-5; abundance: few; v_gene: TRBV29-1; len: 13; CDR3nt: TGCAGCGCCGGCGGGTTTAACAGTGAGACCCAGTACTTC; CDR3aa: CSAGGFNSETQYF
d_gene: TRBD2; j_gene: TRBJ2-3; abundance: many; v_gene: TRBV30; len: 14; CDR3nt: TGTGCCTGGAAGCTAGCGGGAGTGTCGGATACGCAGTATTTT; CDR3aa: CAWKLAGVSDTQYF
d_gene: NA; j_gene: TRBJ2-3; abundance: many; v_gene: TRBV6-1; len: 14; CDR3nt: TGTGCCAGCAGTTATCAGGCCGTCACAGATACGCAGTATTTT; CDR3aa: CASSYQAVTDTQYF
d_gene: NA; j_gene: TRBJ2-2; abundance: NA; v_gene: TRBV7-9; len: 16; CDR3nt: TGTGCCGGCAGCCTACTAACGGGACTCTGGACCGGGGAGCTGTTTTTT; CDR3aa: CAGSLLTGLWTGELFF
d_gene: NA; j_gene: TRBJ2-1; abundance: NA; v_gene: TRBV18; len: 13; CDR3nt: TGTGCCAGCTCACCAGGCAGTAACAATGAGCAGTTCTTC; CDR3aa: CASSPGSNNEQFF
d_gene: NA; j_gene: TRBJ1-2; abundance: many; v_gene: TRBV5-1; len: 15; CDR3nt: TGCGCCAGCAGACCTGGTGTTCCGACCAACTATGGCTACACCTTC; CDR3aa: CASRPGVPTNYGYTF
d_gene: NA; j_gene: TRBJ2-1; abundance: NA; v_gene: TRBV20-1; len: 13; CDR3nt: TGCAGTGCATTGACACCTCTCGGGAATGAGCAGTTCTTC; CDR3aa: CSALTPLGNEQFF
d_gene: NA; j_gene: TRBJ2-5; abundance: many; v_gene: TRBV24-1; len: 13; CDR3nt: TGTGCCACCAGTGATTACAACGGGGAGACCCAGTACTTC; CDR3aa: CATSDYNGETQYF